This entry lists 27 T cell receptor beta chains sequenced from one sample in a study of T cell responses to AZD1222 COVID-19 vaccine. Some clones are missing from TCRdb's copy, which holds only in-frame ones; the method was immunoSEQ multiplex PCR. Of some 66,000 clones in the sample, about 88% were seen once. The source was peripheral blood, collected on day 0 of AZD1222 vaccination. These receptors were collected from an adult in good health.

The CDR3 loop is CASSQEGGDTQYF. CDR3 nucleotide sequence: TGTGCCAGCAGCCAAGAAGGGGGGGATACGCAGTATTTT. The rearrangement joins TRBV3-1 (or the pseudogene TRBV3-2) to TRBJ2-3, with D perhaps given as TRBD1 or TRBD2 (6 bases each). The germline CDR1 and CDR2 sequences are LGHDT and YNNKEL (reference sequence). This CDR3 is built from 13 residues. V lost 0 bases, J lost 6 bases, and 7 bases lay in between.

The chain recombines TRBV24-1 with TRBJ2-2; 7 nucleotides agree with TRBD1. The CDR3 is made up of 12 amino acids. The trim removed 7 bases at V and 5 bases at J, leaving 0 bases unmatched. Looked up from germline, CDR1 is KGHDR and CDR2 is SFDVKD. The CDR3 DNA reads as TGTGCCACCAGACAGGGGACCGGGGAGCTGTTTTTT. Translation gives CATRQGTGELFF.

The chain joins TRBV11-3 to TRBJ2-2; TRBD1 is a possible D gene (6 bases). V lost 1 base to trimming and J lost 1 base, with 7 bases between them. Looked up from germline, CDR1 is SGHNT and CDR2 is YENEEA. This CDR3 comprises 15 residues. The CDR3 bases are TGTGCCAGCAGCTTAGGGGGACAGAACACCGGGGAGCTGTTTTTT. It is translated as CASSLGGQNTGELFF.

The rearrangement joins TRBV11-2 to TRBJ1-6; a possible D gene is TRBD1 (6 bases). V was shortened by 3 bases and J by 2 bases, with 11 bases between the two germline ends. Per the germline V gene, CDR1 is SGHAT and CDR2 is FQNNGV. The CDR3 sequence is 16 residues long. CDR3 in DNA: TGTGCCAGCAGCTTGAGGGGGGGCCCCTATAATTCACCCCTCCACTTT. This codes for CASSLRGGPYNSPLHF.

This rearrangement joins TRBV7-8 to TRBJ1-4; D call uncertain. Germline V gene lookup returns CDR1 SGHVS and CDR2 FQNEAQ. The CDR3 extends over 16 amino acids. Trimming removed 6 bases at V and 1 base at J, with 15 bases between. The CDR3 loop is CASRGSWSLTNEKLFF. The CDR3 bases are TGTGCCAGCAGAGGATCGTGGAGTTTAACTAATGAAAAACTGTTTTTT.

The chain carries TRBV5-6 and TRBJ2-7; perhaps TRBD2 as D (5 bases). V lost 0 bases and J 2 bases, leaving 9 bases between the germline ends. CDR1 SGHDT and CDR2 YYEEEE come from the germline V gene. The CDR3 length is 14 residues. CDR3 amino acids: CASSLAGNPYEQYF. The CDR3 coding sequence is TGTGCCAGCAGCTTGGCCGGGAACCCCTACGAGCAGTACTTC.

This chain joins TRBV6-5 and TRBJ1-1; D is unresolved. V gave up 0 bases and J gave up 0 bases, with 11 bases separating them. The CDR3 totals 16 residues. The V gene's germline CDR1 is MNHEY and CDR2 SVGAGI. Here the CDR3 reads CASSYSMGRMNTEAFF. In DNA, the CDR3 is TGTGCCAGCAGTTACTCGATGGGGAGGATGAACACTGAAGCTTTCTTT.

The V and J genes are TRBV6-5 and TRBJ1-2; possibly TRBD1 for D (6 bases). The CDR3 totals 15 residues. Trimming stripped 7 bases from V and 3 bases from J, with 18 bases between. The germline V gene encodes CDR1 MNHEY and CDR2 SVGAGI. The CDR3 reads CASILDSGGYYGYTF. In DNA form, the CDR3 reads TGTGCCAGCATCTTGGACAGCGGTGGGTACTATGGCTACACCTTC.

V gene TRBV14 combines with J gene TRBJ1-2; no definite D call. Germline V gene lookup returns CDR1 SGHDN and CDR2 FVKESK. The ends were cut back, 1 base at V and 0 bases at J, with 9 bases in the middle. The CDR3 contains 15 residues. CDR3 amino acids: CASSQVAGANYGYTF. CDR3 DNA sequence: TGTGCCAGCAGCCAAGTGGCAGGAGCTAACTATGGCTACACCTTC.

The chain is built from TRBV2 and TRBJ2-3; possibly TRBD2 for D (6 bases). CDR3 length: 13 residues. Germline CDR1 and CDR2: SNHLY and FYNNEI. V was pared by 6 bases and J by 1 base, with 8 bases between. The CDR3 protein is CASRGLGTDTQYF. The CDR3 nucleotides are TGTGCCAGCAGGGGACTGGGCACAGATACGCAGTATTTT.

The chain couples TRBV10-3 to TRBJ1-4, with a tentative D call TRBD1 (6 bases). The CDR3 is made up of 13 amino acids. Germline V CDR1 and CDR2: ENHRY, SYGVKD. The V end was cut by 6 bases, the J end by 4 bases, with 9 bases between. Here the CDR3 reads CAIRDSSNEKLFF. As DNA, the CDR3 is TGTGCCATCAGGGACAGCAGTAATGAAAAACTGTTTTTT.

The CDR3 region has the DNA TGTGCCAGCAGCTTAGCGGGTAAAATTGGGCTCTACACTGAAGCTTTCTTT. It encodes CASSLAGKIGLYTEAFF. The chain carries TRBV7-8 and TRBJ1-1; no clear D gene. V lost 0 bases and J lost 3, with 17 bases in between. The length of the CDR3 is 17 residues. Germline V lookup: CDR1 SGHVS, CDR2 FQNEAQ.

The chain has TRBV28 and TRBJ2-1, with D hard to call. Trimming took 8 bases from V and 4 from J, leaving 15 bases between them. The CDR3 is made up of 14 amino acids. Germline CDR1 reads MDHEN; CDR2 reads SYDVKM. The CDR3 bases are TGTGCCAGCGCATACCACGACGCGTACAATGAGCAGTTCTTC. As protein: CASAYHDAYNEQFF.

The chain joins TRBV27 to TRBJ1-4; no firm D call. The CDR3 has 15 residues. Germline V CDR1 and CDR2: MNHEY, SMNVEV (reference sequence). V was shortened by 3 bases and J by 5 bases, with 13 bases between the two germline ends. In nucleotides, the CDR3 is TGTGCCAGCAGTTTCTTGGGGAGCGGGAATGAAAAACTGTTTTTT. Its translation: CASSFLGSGNEKLFF.

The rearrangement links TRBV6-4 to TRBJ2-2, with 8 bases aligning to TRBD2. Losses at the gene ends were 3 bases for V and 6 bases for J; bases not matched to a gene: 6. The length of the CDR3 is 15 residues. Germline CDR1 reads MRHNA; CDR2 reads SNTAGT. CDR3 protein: CASSEAAGGAGELFF. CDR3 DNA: TGTGCCAGCAGTGAGGCCGCGGGGGGTGCCGGGGAGCTGTTTTTT.

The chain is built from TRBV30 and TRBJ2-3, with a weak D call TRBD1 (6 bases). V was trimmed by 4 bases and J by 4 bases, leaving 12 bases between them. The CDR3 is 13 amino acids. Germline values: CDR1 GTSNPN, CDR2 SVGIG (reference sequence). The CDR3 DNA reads TGTGCCTGGAACCACAGGGACCCAGATACGCAGTATTTT. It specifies CAWNHRDPDTQYF.

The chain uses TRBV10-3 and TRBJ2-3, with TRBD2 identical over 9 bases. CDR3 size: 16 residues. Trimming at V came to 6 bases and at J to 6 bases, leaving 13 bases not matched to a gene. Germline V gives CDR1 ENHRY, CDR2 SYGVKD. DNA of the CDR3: TGTGCCATCAGCGCCCCCCCTAGCGGGGAACGGGATACGCAGTATTTT. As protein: CAISAPPSGERDTQYF.

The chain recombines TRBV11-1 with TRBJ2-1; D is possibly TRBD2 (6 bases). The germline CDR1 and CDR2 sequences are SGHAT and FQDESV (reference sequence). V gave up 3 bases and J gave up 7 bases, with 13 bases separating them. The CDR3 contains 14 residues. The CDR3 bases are TGTGCCAGCAGCTTGGGCGGGAATTCTAATGAGCAGTTCTTC. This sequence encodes CASSLGGNSNEQFF.

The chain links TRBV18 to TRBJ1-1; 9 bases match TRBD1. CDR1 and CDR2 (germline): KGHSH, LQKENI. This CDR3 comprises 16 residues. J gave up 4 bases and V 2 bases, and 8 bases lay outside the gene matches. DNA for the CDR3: TGTGCCAGCTCACCATTAGGACAGGGGACAACCACTGAAGCTTTCTTT. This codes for CASSPLGQGTTTEAFF.

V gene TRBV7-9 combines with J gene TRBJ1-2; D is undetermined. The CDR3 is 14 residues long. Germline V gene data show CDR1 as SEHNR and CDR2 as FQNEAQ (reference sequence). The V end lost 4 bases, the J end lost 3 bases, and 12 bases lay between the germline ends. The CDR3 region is CASSSPQDYYGYTF. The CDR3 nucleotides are TGTGCCAGCAGCTCACCCCAGGATTACTATGGCTACACCTTC.

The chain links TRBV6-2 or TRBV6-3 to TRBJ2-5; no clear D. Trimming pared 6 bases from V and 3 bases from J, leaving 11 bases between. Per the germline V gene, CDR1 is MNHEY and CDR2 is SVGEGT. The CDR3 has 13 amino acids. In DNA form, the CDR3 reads TGTGCCAGCAGCCCCGGCGCGGAAGAGACCCAGTACTTC. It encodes CASSPGAEETQYF.

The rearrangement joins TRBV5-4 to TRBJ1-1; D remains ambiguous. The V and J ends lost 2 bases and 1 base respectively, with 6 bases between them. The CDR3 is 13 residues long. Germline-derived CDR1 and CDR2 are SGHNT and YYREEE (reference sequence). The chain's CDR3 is CASSFLSNTEAFF. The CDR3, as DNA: TGTGCCAGCAGCTTTCTCTCGAACACTGAAGCTTTCTTT.

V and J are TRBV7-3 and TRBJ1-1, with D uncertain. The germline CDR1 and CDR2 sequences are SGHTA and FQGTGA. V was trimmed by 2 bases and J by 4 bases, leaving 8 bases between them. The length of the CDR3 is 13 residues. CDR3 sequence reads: CASSLYEFTEAFF. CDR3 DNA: TGTGCCAGCAGCTTATACGAGTTCACTGAAGCTTTCTTT.

Here the CDR3 DNA reads TGCGCCAGCAGCTTGGTAGGGACAGGGCACAACGAGCAGTACTTC. Amino acids: CASSLVGTGHNEQYF. This chain joins TRBV5-1 and TRBJ2-7; 9 bases are a match to TRBD1. Looked up from germline, CDR1 is SGHRS and CDR2 is YFSETQ. V gave up 0 bases and J gave up 5 bases; unmatched junction bases: 6. CDR3 length: 15 residues.

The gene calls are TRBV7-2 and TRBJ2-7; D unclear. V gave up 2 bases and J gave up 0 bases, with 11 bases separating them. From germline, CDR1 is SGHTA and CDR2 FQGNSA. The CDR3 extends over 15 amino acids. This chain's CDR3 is CASSLFPASSYEQYF. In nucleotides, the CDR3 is TGTGCCAGCAGCTTATTCCCGGCGAGCTCCTACGAGCAGTACTTC. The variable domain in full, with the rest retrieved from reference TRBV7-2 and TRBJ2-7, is GAGVSQSPSNKVTEKGKDVELRCDPISGHTALYWYRQSLGQGLEFLIYFQGNSAPDKSGLPSDRFSAERTGGSVSTLTIQRTQQEDSAVYLCASSLFPASSYEQYFGPGTRLTVT.

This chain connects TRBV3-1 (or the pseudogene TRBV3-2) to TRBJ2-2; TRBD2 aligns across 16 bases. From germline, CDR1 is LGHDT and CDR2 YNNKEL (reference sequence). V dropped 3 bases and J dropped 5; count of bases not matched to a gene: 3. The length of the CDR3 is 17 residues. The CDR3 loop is CASSQGLAGGRTGELFF. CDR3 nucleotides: TGTGCCAGCAGCCAGGGACTAGCGGGAGGGCGAACCGGGGAGCTGTTTTTT.

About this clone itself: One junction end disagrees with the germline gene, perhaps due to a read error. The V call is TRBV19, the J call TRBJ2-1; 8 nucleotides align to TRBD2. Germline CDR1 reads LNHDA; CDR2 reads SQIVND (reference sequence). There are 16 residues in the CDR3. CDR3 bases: TGTGCCAGTAGTATATGGGGAAAAGCGGGGAGCGGGAGCGAAATCTTC. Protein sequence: CASSIWGKAGSGSEIF.